This T cell receptor beta chain was observed in a study of PD-1 blockade in mismatch repair-deficient tumors. Data came from immunoSEQ multiplex PCR; TCRdb stores just in-frame clones and leaves some out. This table has 120,000 or so clones, about 88% appearing once. V shed 2 bases and J shed 7 bases, with 18 bases lying between them. The CDR3 loop spans 15 amino acids. Germline V gene lookup returns CDR1 MGHRA and CDR2 YSYEKL. This clone appeared a single time. The clonotype originates from an adult with mismatch repair-deficient cancer. The material was peripheral blood, obtained 44 weeks after starting pembrolizumab. The rearrangement links TRBV4-1 to TRBJ2-7; perhaps D is TRBD1 or TRBD2 (5 bases each). CDR3 sequence: CASSQLKGKRGEQYF. The CDR3 DNA reads as TGCGCCAGCAGCCAACTAAAGGGAAAGAGGGGAGAGCAGTACTTC.